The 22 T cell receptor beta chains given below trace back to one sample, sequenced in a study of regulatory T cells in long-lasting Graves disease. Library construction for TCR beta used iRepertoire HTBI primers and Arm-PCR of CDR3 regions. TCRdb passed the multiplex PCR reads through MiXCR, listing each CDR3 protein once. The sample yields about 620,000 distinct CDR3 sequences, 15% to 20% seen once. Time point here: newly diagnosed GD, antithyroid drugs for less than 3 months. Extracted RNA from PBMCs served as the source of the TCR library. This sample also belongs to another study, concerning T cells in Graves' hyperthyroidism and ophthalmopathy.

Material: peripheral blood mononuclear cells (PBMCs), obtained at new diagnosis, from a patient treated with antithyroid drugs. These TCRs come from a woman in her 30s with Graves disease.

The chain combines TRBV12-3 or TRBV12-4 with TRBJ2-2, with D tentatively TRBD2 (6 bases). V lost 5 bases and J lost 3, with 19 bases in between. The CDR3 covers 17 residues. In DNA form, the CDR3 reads TGTGCCAGCAGTAGGGGCCCCCGGGGGTACGACACCGGGGAGCTGTTTTTT. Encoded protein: CASSRGPRGYDTGELFF.

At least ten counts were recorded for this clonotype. The CDR3 nucleotides read TGTGCCAGCAGCACCCAACCCTCGAACACCGGGGAGCTGTTTTTT. It translates to CASSTQPSNTGELFF. J is TRBJ2-2 and V is TRBV7-2; D is ambiguous. CDR1 and CDR2 (germline): SGHTA, FQGNSA. The germline V and J ends were trimmed by 5 bases and 0 bases, with 10 bases remaining between them. The CDR3 extends over 15 amino acids.

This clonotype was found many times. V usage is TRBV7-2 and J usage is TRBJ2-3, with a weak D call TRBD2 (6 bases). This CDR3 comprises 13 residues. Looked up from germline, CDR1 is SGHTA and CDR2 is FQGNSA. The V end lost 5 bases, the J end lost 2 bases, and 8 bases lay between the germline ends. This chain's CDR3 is CASSGRLTDTQYF. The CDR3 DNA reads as TGTGCCAGCAGCGGGAGGCTCACAGATACGCAGTATTTT.

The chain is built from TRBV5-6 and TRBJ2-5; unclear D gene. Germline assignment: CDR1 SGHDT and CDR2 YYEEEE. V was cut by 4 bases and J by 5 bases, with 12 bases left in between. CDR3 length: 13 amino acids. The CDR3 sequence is CASSARVGETQYF. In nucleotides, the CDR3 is TGTGCCAGCAGCGCTAGGGTCGGGGAGACCCAGTACTTC. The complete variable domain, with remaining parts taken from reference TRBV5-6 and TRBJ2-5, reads DAGVTQSPTHLIKTRGQQVTLRCSPKSGHDTVSWYQQALGQGPQFIFQYYEEEERQRGNFPDRFSGHQFPNYSSELNVNALLLGDSALYLCASSARVGETQYFGPGTRLLVL.

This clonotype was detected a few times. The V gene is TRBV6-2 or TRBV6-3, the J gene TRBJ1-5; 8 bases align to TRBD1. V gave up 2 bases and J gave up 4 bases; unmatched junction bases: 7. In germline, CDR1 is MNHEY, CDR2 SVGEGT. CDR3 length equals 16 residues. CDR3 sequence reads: CASSYPTGQGNQPQHF. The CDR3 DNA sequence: TGTGCCAGCAGTTACCCGACTGGACAGGGAAATCAGCCCCAGCATTTT.

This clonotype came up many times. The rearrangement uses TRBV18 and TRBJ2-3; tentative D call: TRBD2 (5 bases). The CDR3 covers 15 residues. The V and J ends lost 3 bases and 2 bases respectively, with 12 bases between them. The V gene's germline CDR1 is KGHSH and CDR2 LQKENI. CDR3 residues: CASSPQEVFTDTQYF. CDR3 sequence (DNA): TGTGCCAGCTCACCGCAGGAGGTATTCACAGATACGCAGTATTTT.

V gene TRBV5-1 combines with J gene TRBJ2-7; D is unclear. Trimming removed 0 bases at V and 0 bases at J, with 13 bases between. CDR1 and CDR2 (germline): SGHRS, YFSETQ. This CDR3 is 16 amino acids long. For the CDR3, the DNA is TGCGCCAGCAGCTTGGTGGGCGGTCTTAGCTCCTACGAGCAGTACTTC. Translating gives CASSLVGGLSSYEQYF.

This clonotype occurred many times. CDR3 sequence (DNA): TGTGCCAGCAGCCCGTCGGCAGATCGGGATGAGCAGTTCTTC. Translation gives CASSPSADRDEQFF. The rearrangement links TRBV7-2 to TRBJ2-1; no reliable D call. CDR1 and CDR2 from the germline V gene are SGHTA and FQGNSA. V was shortened by 5 bases and J by 8 bases, with 16 bases between the two germline ends. The CDR3 contains 14 residues. Full variable domain (remainder filled in from reference TRBV7-2 and TRBJ2-1): GAGVSQSPSNKVTEKGKDVELRCDPISGHTALYWYRQSLGQGLEFLIYFQGNSAPDKSGLPSDRFSAERTGGSVSTLTIQRTQQEDSAVYLCASSPSADRDEQFFGPGTRLTVL.

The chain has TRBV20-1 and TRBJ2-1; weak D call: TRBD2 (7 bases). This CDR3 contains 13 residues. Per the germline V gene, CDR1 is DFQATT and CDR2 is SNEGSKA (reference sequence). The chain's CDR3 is CSPGAGGPGEQFF. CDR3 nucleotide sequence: TGCAGCCCTGGGGCCGGGGGGCCGGGTGAGCAGTTCTTC.

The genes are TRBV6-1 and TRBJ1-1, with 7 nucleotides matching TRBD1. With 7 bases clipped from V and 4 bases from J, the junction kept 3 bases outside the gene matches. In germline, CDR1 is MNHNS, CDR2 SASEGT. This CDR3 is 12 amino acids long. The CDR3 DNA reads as TGTGCCAGCACGTCAGGGGGCACTGAAGCTTTCTTT. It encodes CASTSGGTEAFF.

The CDR3 sequence is CASSVAGERLYEQYF. CDR3 DNA: TGCGCCAGCAGCGTAGCGGGGGAGAGGCTCTACGAGCAGTACTTC. The chain recombines TRBV5-1 with TRBJ2-7; 9 bases agree with TRBD2. Trimming removed 4 bases from V and 3 bases from J; junction bases left unmatched: 8. This CDR3 contains 15 residues. Germline loops: CDR1 SGHRS, CDR2 YFSETQ.

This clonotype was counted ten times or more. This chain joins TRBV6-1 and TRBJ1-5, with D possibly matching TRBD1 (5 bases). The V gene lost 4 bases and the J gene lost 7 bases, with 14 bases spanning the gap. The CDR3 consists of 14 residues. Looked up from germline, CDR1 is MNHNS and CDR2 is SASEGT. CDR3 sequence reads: CASSAGGTEQPQHF. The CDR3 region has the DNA TGTGCCAGCAGTGCCGGGGGGACGGAACAGCCCCAGCATTTT.

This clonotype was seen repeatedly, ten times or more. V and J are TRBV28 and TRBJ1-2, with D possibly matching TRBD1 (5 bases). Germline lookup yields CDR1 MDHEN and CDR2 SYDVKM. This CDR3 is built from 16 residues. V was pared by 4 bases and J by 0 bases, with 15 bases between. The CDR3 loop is CASSSPLREANYGYTF. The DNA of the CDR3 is TGTGCCAGCAGTTCACCCCTCAGGGAAGCTAACTATGGCTACACCTTC.

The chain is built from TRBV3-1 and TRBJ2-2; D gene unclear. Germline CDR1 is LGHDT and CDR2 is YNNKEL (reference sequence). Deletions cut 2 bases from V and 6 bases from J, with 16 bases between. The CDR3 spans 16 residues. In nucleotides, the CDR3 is TGTGCCAGCAGCCAATTGAAAGGGAACATCGCCGGGGAGCTGTTTTTT. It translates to CASSQLKGNIAGELFF.

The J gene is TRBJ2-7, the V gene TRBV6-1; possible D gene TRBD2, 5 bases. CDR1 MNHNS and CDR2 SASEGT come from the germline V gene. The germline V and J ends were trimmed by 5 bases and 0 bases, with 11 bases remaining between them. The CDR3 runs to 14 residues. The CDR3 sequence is CASSRGPFSYEQYF. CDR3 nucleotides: TGTGCCAGCAGTCGCGGGCCCTTCTCCTACGAGCAGTACTTC.

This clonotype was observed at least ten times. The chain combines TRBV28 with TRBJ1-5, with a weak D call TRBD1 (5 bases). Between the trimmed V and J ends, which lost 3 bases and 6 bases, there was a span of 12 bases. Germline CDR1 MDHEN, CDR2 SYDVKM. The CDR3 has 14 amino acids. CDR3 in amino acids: CASSFPGSSQPQHF. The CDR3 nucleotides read TGTGCCAGCAGTTTCCCAGGGTCAAGTCAGCCCCAGCATTTT. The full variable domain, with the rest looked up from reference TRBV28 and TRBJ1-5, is DVKVTQSSRYLVKRTGEKVFLECVQDMDHENMFWYRQDPGLGLRLIYFSYDVKMKEKGDIPEGYSVSREKKERFSLILESASTNQTSMYLCASSFPGSSQPQHFGDGTRLSIL.

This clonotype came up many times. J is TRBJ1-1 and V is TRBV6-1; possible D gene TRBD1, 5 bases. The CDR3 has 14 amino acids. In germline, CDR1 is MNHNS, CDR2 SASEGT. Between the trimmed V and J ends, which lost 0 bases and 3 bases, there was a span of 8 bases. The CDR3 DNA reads TGTGCCAGCAGTGAAGCTCAGGGCCACACTGAAGCTTTCTTT. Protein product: CASSEAQGHTEAFF.

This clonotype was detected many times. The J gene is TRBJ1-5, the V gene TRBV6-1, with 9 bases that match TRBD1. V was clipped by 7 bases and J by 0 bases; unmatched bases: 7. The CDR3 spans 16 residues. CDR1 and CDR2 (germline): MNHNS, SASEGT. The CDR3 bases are TGTGCCAGCATTCAATTGGGACAGGGTAGCAATCAGCCCCAGCATTTT. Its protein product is CASIQLGQGSNQPQHF.

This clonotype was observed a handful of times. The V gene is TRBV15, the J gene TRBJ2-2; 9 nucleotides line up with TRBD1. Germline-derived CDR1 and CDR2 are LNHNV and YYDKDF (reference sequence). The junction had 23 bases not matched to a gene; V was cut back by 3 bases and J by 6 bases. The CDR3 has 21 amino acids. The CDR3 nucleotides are TGTGCCACCAGCAGCGGACCAACCGGAGTCAGACAGGGGGTTTCAGCCGGGGAGCTGTTTTTT. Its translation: CATSSGPTGVRQGVSAGELFF.

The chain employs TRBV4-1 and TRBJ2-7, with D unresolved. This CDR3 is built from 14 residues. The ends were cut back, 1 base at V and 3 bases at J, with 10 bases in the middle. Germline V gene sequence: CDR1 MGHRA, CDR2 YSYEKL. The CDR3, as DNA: TGCGCCAGCAGCCAAGGACGACAAGGCTACGAGCAGTACTTC. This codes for CASSQGRQGYEQYF.

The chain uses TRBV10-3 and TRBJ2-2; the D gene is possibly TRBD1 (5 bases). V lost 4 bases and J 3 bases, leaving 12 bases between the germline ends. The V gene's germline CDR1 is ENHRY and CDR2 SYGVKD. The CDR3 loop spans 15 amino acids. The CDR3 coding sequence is TGTGCCATCAGTGGGGGCCCCACGGACACCGGGGAGCTGTTTTTT. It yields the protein CAISGGPTDTGELFF.

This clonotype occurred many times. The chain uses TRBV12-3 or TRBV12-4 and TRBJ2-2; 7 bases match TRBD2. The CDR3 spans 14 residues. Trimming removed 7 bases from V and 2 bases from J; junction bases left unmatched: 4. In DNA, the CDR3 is TGTGCCAGCAAGCAGCGGGACAACACCGGGGAGCTGTTTTTT. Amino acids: CASKQRDNTGELFF.